This T cell receptor beta chain was retrieved from a study of CXCR3-negative and CXCR3-positive naive CD8 T cells. Study-wide findings and caveats: TRBV-TRBJ usage was similar across naive CXCR3 subsets but distinct in memory cells. It was found that naive subsets had comparable surface CD5, and TCR strength was inferred from TRB CDR3 properties. Both naive subsets showed comparably high diversity, and memory CD8+ cells showed much lower diversity.

To note about this clonotype: What it binds is not known.

Germline CDR1 and CDR2: KGHDR and SFDVKD. This CDR3 is built from 14 residues. Libraries of TRB cDNA were made by 5' RACE and carried UMIs. For each CDR3 protein, TCRdb gives one entry from its re-call of the 5' RACE reads, without DNA. The repertoire shows 75,000 to 100,000 distinct CDR3 sequences; the top ten hold roughly 1.5%. This receptor was identified in a human donor in good health. Some clones in this sample may be carry-over from other donors' samples. The material sequenced was naive CXCR3- CD8+ T cells from blood. Noted subset: CD45RO-CCR7+CD27+CD95- naive CD8+ T cells lacking CXCR3 (TNR3-). This chain joins TRBV24-1 and TRBJ2-5; checking the TCRdb D call of TRBD2 is not possible without DNA. CDR3 residues: CATSDLQSGETQYF.